The 10 T cell receptor beta chains listed next were all sequenced from one sample in a study of T cell responses to AZD1222 COVID-19 vaccine. Profiling relied on immunoSEQ multiplex PCR, and the TCRdb table lists in-frame clones only, not all of them. Among around 130,000 clones listed, just over 85% were seen once. Sequenced here: peripheral blood, sampled on day 0 of AZD1222 vaccination. These receptor sequences come from an adult in good health.

This chain connects TRBV5-1 to TRBJ2-2; D ambiguous. The germline gives CDR1 SGHRS, CDR2 YFSETQ. Trimming stripped 4 bases from V and 0 bases from J, with 10 bases between. The CDR3 sequence is 15 residues long. The chain's CDR3 is CASSLWAANTGELFF. The DNA for the CDR3 is TGCGCCAGCAGCCTATGGGCCGCGAACACCGGGGAGCTGTTTTTT.

V and J are TRBV28 and TRBJ2-7; 8 bases are shared with TRBD2. Germline assignment: CDR1 MDHEN and CDR2 SYDVKM. V lost 6 bases to trimming and J lost 0 bases; unmatched junction nucleotides: 7. The length of the CDR3 is 15 residues. CDR3: CASREGRGVSYEQYF. The CDR3 DNA is TGTGCCAGCAGAGAAGGGCGGGGGGTCTCCTACGAGCAGTACTTC.

This clone appeared once. The rearrangement links TRBV5-1 to TRBJ1-1; tentative D call: TRBD1 (6 bases). The CDR3 sequence is 14 residues long. The ends were cut back, 6 bases at V and 1 base at J, with 13 bases in the middle. Germline CDR1 reads SGHRS; CDR2 reads YFSETQ. CDR3 nucleotide sequence: TGCGCCAGCAAAGCAGGGGCTTCGAACACTGAAGCTTTCTTT. Translation gives CASKAGASNTEAFF.

The chain carries TRBV28 and TRBJ2-1; tentative D call: TRBD2 (6 bases). Trimming pared 2 bases from V and 5 bases from J, leaving 13 bases between. Germline CDR1 MDHEN, CDR2 SYDVKM. The CDR3 has 15 residues. In nucleotides, the CDR3 is TGTGCCAGCAGTTTACGGAGCGGGTGGAACAATGAGCAGTTCTTC. This sequence encodes CASSLRSGWNNEQFF.

This chain connects TRBV20-1 to TRBJ2-1; perhaps TRBD1 as D (6 bases). There are 11 residues in the CDR3. V lost 6 bases and J lost 10, with 13 bases in between. Per germline, CDR1 DFQATT and CDR2 SNEGSKA (reference sequence). CDR3: CSARAGTEQFF. CDR3 sequence (DNA): TGCAGTGCCCGGGCCGGGACAGAGCAGTTCTTC.

The chain recombines TRBV3-1 (or the pseudogene TRBV3-2) with TRBJ2-2; the match to TRBD2 covers 8 bases. V dropped 0 bases and J dropped 5; count of bases not matched to a gene: 5. This CDR3 comprises 16 residues. Germline V CDR1 and CDR2: LGHDT, YNNKEL (reference sequence). CDR3 amino acids: CASSQELAVTTGELFF. For the CDR3, the DNA is TGTGCCAGCAGCCAAGAACTAGCGGTTACTACCGGGGAGCTGTTTTTT.

The V gene is TRBV28, the J gene TRBJ1-6; D remains unclear. This CDR3 comprises 16 residues. Per the germline V gene, CDR1 is MDHEN and CDR2 is SYDVKM. V was cut by 6 bases and J by 5 bases, with 17 bases left in between. The CDR3 DNA follows: TGTGCCAGCAGCCTCGTCCCGGGCGCACATAATTCACCCCTCCACTTT. It codes for CASSLVPGAHNSPLHF.

This clone was observed a few times. The chain employs TRBV29-1 and TRBJ2-1; 7 bases fit TRBD2. The CDR3 length is 16 residues. Germline V lookup: CDR1 SQVTM, CDR2 ANQGSEA. The trim removed 1 base at V and 8 bases at J, leaving 14 bases unmatched. The CDR3 DNA is TGCAGCGTTGAAGTGACTGGCGGGAGAAGGTCTCATGAGCAGTTCTTC. Translated, it gives CSVEVTGGRRSHEQFF.

V and J are TRBV6-5 and TRBJ1-2; TRBD1 aligns across 8 bases. Germline V gene data show CDR1 as MNHEY and CDR2 as SVGAGI. Trimming at V came to 5 bases and at J to 6 bases, leaving 8 bases not matched to a gene. This CDR3 has 14 residues. CDR3 loop: CASSLRDRFHGYTF. CDR3 coding DNA: TGTGCCAGCAGTCTCCGGGACAGGTTCCATGGCTACACCTTC.

Regarding this clone: The same CDR3 is also encoded by other DNA sequences in this sample. The V and J genes are TRBV19 and TRBJ1-5; 8 nucleotides line up with TRBD1. V lost 6 bases, J lost 4 bases, and 5 bases stayed unmatched. The CDR3 loop spans 14 amino acids. The V gene's germline CDR1 is LNHDA and CDR2 SQIVND (reference sequence). The CDR3 region is CASSTGTGNQPQHF. CDR3 coding DNA: TGTGCCAGTAGCACCGGGACAGGTAATCAGCCCCAGCATTTT.